This record looks at one TCR beta chain sequence and its context. Its antigen is currently unknown. The assay was immunoSEQ multiplex PCR, and TCRdb's table has in-frame clones only and misses some. The sample includes approximately 2,000,000 clones, around 92% of them seen just once. These data originate in a study of shared clonotypes between healthy human individuals. About the study: A couple of women and three men aged 18 to 49 made up the donors.

This CDR3 contains 14 residues. With 0 bases clipped from V and 6 bases from J, the junction kept 3 bases outside the gene matches. The germline V gene encodes CDR1 SGHTS and CDR2 YDEGEE. Findings and limits, study-wide: Generation probabilities were higher for clonotypes shared across all four sorted-subset donors than for unshared ones. Sequencing depth was predicted to influence how clonotypes are shared among donors.

This sequence joins TRBV5-8 and TRBJ2-7, with TRBD1 matching over 10 bases. This sequence was found in a man younger than 35 in good health. Some clones in this sample may be carry-over from other donors' samples. The specimen sequenced was naive CD4+ T cells from PBMCs. As for subset: CD45RA+ positively selected. The DNA for the CDR3 is TGTGCCAGCAGCTTGGGACAGGGGGCATTCGAGCAGTACTTC. Protein sequence: CASSLGQGAFEQYF.